Reported below is one T cell receptor beta chain. The antigen is undetermined. Libraries were prepared by immunoSEQ multiplex PCR; TCRdb keeps only in-frame clonotypes and omits some of them. Altogether tens of thousands of clones are present, around 91% being singletons, with the ten largest covering over 11%. These data originate in a study of OX40 agonist ivuxolimab in advanced cancers. Study overall: From 23 to 79 years was the age range, with a mean of around 54 years, and about 78% were male. Whole-study results and caveats: Expanded clones tended on average to be more numerous among CD8+ T cells than CD4+.

Deletions cut 0 bases from V and 0 bases from J, with 15 bases between. CDR3 length: 17 amino acids. The germline V gene encodes CDR1 ENHRY and CDR2 SYGVKD. The chain is built from TRBV10-3 and TRBJ2-7; D assignment may be TRBD1 or TRBD2 (5 bases each). The sequence derives from an adult with an advanced solid tumor such as melanoma, head and neck, liver or kidney cancer. The material was CD4+ or CD8+ T cells sorted from blood, obtained in a trial of the OX40 agonist ivuxolimab. CDR3 protein: CAISESPGDDLSYEQYF. The CDR3 coding sequence is TGTGCCATCAGTGAGTCCCCCGGGGACGACCTCTCCTACGAGCAGTACTTC.